This T cell receptor beta chain was profiled in a study of beta chain features in type 1 diabetes. Study-wide results and limits: Among type 1 diabetes patients, VDJ junctions had fewer insertions and more deletions. All four CD4+ subsets of Type 1 diabetes patients contained TCRB CDR3s that were moderately but significantly shorter.

With respect to this clone: The antigen is unknown.

Sorted cells reached over 95% purity in every population. Expressed TCRB transcripts were sequenced because the isolated RNA had all been reverse transcribed beforehand. Assay: immunoSEQ multiplex PCR; the TCRdb copy retains only in-frame clones and omits some. The sample yields 45,000 to 60,000 clones, roughly 63% seen once. This CDR3 has 17 amino acids. The junction had 12 bases not matched to a gene; V was cut back by 4 bases and J by 7 bases. In germline, CDR1 is LGHNA, CDR2 YNFKEQ. Sample: stem cell memory CD4+ T cells from blood. V usage is TRBV4-2 and J usage is TRBJ2-7; the match to TRBD2 covers 14 bases. This receptor was taken from a woman in her 30s with type 1 diabetes. In nucleotides, the CDR3 is TGTGCCAGCAGCCGCAAACCCGGACTAGCGGGAGGATGGGAGCAGTACTTC. Translation: CASSRKPGLAGGWEQYF.